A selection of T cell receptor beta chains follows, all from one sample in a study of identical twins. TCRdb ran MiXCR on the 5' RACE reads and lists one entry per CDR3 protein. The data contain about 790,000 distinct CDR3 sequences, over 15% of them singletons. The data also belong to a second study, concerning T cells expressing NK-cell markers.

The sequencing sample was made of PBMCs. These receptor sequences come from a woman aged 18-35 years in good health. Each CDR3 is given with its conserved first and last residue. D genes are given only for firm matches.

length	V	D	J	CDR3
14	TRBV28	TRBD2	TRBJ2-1	CASSGLAESDEQFF
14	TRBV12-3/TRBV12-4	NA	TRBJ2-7	CASTTRDFYYEQYF
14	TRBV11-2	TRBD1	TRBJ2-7	CASSRSDRGYEQYF
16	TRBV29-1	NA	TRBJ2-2	CSVEDLREHPTGELFF
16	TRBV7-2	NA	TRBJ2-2	CASSPGNTPRAGELFF
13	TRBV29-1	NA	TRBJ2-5	CSVEGGHQETQYF
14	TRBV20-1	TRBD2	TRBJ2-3	CSAQLAGVSGTQYF
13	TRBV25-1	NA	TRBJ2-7	CASSEYGGYEQYF
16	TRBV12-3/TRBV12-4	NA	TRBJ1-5	CASSHHKASDQQPQHF
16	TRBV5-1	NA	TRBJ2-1	CASSLAPGALYNEQFF
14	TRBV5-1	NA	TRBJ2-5	CASSTGLGSETQYF
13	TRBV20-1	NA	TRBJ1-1	CSASRAGVTEAFF
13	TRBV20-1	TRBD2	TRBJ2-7	CSARAGASYEQYF
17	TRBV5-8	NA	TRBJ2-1	CASSLVAPLGSYNEQFF